This T cell receptor beta chain was found in a study of blood T cells in healthy people across ages. Broader study findings: Fewer expanded clones and more diversity marked long-lived versus aged donors.

Drawing of peripheral blood yielded roughly 9.3 milliliters from each donor. Isolation recovered at least 7 million PBMCs from every sample. In regard to this clonotype: Its antigen is unknown.

A second about 6 to 12 cycle PCR used barcoded and J-beta primers. Every cDNA was tagged by a template-switch adaptor with 12 random nucleotides. TCRdb reanalysed the 5' RACE reads using MiXCR and keeps one entry per CDR3 protein. Of about 780,000 distinct CDR3 sequences listed, roughly 46% were seen once; the top ten hold around 18%. The CDR3 loop spans 16 amino acids. The V and J ends lost 5 bases and 9 bases, in that order; junction bases with no gene match: 8. Looked up from germline, CDR1 is SGHTA and CDR2 is FQGTGA. Sequencing was performed on blood. This TCR derives from an older man in good health. The chain recombines TRBV7-3 with TRBJ2-1; TRBD2 aligns across 15 bases. The chain's CDR3 is CASSPPGLAGGGEQFF. CDR3 coding DNA: TGTGCCAGCAGCCCCCCGGGACTAGCGGGAGGAGGTGAGCAGTTCTTC.